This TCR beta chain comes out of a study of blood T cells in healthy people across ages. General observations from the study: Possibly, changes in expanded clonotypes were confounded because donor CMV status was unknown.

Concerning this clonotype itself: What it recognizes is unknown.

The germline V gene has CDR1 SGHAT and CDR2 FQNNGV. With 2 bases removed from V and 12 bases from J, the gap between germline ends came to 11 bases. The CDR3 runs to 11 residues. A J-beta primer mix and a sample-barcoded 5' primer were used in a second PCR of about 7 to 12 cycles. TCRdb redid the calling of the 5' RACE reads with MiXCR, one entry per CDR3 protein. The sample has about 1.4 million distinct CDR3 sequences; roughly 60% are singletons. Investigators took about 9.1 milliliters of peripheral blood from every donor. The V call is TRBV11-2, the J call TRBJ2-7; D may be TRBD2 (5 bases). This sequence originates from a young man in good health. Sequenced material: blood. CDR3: CASSLTSEGYF. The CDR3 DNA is TGTGCCAGCAGCTTAACGTCAGAGGGGTACTTC.